This T cell receptor (beta chain) is drawn from a study of blood T cells in healthy people across ages. From germline, CDR1 is SEHNR and CDR2 FQNEAQ (reference sequence). CDR3 length: 16 amino acids. V gave up 4 bases and J gave up 2 bases; unmatched junction bases: 9. Study-wide points: PBMCs left unsorted prevented a conclusive naive versus antigen-experienced comparison. Relative to aged donors, long-lived donors carried more naive CD4+ cells and displayed higher diversity.

Isolation yielded PBMCs, at least 6.5 million per sample, in every case. Comment on this clonotype: Its matching antigen is unknown.

The authors ran a second PCR of about 7 to 11 cycles using a sample-barcoded 5' primer and a J-beta primer mix. MiXCR, applied by TCRdb to the 5' RACE reads, yields one record per CDR3 protein. The table has 850,000 to 1,000,000 distinct CDR3 sequences, 51% seen once. The sequenced sample was blood. The gene calls are TRBV7-9 and TRBJ2-7; 9 bases map to TRBD1. This TCR derives from an older woman in good health. The CDR3 DNA is TGTGCCAGCAGCTCACCCCGGGACAGGGCCGCCTACGAGCAGTACTTC. Translation gives CASSSPRDRAAYEQYF.